This TCR beta chain was profiled in a study of cytomegalovirus exposure and HLA in healthy donors (dated by TCRdb to between 2016 and 2019). For the wider study: According to a later analysis, the roughly 120 validation repertoires were produced on the same platform as the roughly 600 repertoires of the first cohort. To predict cytomegalovirus infection status, the study combined high-throughput TCR immunosequencing, statistical association of individual TCRs with disease status, and machine learning. The aim of the study was to test whether cataloging public T cell receptors could identify signatures of past pathogen exposure. In addition to the first cohort of around 670 subjects, a separate validation cohort of under 150 different subjects was used. Points the paper makes about the study in general: Most TCR sequences were seen in very few donors, while some public TCRs were found in many individuals. A later analysis lacked HLA typing for the validation cohort, so it scored co-occurrence in that cohort across all 120 or so repertoires. It was suggested by the authors that the approach could potentially be generalized to other disease states and immunological phenotypes. In a later analysis, TCRs clustered in the first cohort were found to also tend to co-occur in the roughly 130 validation repertoires, with approximately 95% of cluster scores above 0. In vitro tests confirmed that a few of the cytomegalovirus-associated TCR beta chains recognize cytomegalovirus antigens. In both the original and validation cohorts, the classifier was reported to diagnose cytomegalovirus status with high specificity and sensitivity. A total of 150 or so TCR beta chains were listed by the study as associated with cytomegalovirus.

The method behind the library was the immunoSEQ multiplex PCR assay. As for the authors' bioinformatics: A statistical classification framework was developed to diagnose cytomegalovirus status using the catalog of TCR beta chain sequences. In TCRdb, the immuneACCESS table is reduced to in-frame sequences with V and J assigned. These tables do not hold every clone; where another copy was compared, an unresolved V gene accounts for under half, and the others remain unexplained. The DNA gave D and trimming, while V, J and clone size come from that table. For this sample there are about 280,000 clones; roughly 85% appear just once. The ten largest account for 1% of the sample. About this clone itself: Its antigen target is currently unknown. No clone much larger than this one lies a single base away; base qualities are absent.

V drops 0 bases and J drops 3 bases, leaving 15 bases in between. As encoded in the germline V gene, CDR1 is MNHEY while CDR2 is SVGAGI. The CDR3 measures 16 amino acids from cysteine to phenylalanine. Only the CDR3 DNA stays, 48 bases, in frame from base 1. Donors formed part of the validation cohort, which comprised 120 subjects and was distinct from the first cohort of 690 or so subjects. The sequence came from a woman aged 18-30 years in good health and CMV-seronegative. Specimen: PBMCs. The chain is encoded by TRBV6-5 joined to TRBJ2-7; possibly the D gene is TRBD2, per 6 matching bases. The bases are TGTGCCAGCAGTTACTCGACGGGAGCGACTATCTACGAGCAGTACTTC. This is translated as CASSYSTGATIYEQYF.